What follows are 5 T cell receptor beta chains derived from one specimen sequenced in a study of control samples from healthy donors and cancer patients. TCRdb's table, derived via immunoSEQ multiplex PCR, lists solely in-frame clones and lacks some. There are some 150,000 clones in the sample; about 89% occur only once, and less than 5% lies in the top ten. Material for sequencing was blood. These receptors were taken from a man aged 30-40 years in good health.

The CDR3 region is CSVEDLGSPEAFF. The CDR3 nucleotides read TGCAGCGTTGAAGATCTGGGGAGTCCTGAAGCTTTCTTT. The J gene is TRBJ1-1, the V gene TRBV29-1; D ambiguous. CDR3 length equals 13 residues. Germline CDR1 SQVTM, CDR2 ANQGSEA. Deletions cut 0 bases from V and 6 bases from J, with 11 bases between. The complete variable domain, with remaining parts taken from reference TRBV29-1 and TRBJ1-1, reads SAVISQKPSRDICQRGTSLTIQCQVDSQVTMMFWYRQQPGQSLTLIATANQGSEATYESGFVIDKFPISRPNLTFSTLTVSNMSPEDSSIYLCSVEDLGSPEAFFGQGTRLTVV.

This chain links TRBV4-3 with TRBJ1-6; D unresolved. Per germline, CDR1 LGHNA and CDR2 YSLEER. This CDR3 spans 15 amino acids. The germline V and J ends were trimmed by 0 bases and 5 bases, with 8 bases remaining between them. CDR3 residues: CASSQEAQNNSPLHF. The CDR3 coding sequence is TGCGCCAGCAGCCAAGAGGCACAAAATAATTCACCCCTCCACTTT.

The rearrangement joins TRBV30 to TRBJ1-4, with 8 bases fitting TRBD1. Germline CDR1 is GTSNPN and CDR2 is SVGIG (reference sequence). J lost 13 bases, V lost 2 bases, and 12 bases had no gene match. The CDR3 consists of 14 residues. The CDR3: CAWSTGQGKFGLFF. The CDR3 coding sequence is TGTGCCTGGAGTACCGGACAGGGAAAGTTTGGACTGTTTTTT.

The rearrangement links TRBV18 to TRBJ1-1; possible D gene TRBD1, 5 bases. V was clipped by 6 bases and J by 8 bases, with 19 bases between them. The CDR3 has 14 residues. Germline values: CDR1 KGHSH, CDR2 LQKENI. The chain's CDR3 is CASSSGGGAMEAFF. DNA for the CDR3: TGTGCCAGCTCGTCTGGGGGAGGGGCCATGGAAGCTTTCTTT.

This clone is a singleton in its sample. The CDR3, as DNA: TGTGCCAGCAGTGAGGAGGAGTCTAGTTACGAGCAGTACTTC. Protein: CASSEEESSYEQYF. The chain joins TRBV6-1 to TRBJ2-7; the D gene is possibly TRBD2 (5 bases). CDR3 length equals 14 residues. The ends were cut back, 3 bases at V and 4 bases at J, with 13 bases in the middle. CDR1 and CDR2 from the germline V gene are MNHNS and SASEGT.